This passage covers 31 T cell receptor beta chains from one sample sequenced in a study of blood T cell repertoires in COVID-19 (dated by TCRdb to the early 2020s). The library was produced with the immunoSEQ multiplex PCR assay. The table comes from immuneACCESS by way of TCRdb, which keeps in-frame sequences with V and J called. Part of the clones is missing from these tables; in studies checked, under half for an unresolved V gene and the rest for unknown reasons. For this sample there are 150,000 or so clones; approximately 84% appear just once. 1% to 1.5% of the sample lies in the top ten. The sequenced sample was PBMCs or T cells enriched from blood (not recorded which). The receptor source for this set is a human donor with acute COVID-19. The donor label of this sample is uncertain.

The chain is built from TRBV4-2 and TRBJ2-3; TRBD2 might be the D (6 bases). Between the trimmed V and J ends, which lost 0 bases and 1 base, there was a span of 8 bases. The CDR3 sequence is 15 residues long. Germline values: CDR1 LGHNA, CDR2 YNFKEQ. The CDR3 DNA is TGTGCCAGCAGCCAAGATGTAGCGGGCACAGATACGCAGTATTTT. Its translation: CASSQDVAGTDTQYF.

This sequence joins TRBV2 and TRBJ1-5, with 9 bases aligning to TRBD1. This CDR3 is built from 16 residues. Losses at the gene ends were 3 bases for V and 3 bases for J; bases not matched to a gene: 6. Germline CDR1 is SNHLY and CDR2 is FYNNEI. As DNA, the CDR3 is TGTGCCAGCAGTGATTTGGGGACAGGGAACAATCAGCCCCAGCATTTT. Residues: CASSDLGTGNNQPQHF. Complete variable domain (other parts from reference TRBV2 and TRBJ1-5): EPEVTQTPSHQVTQMGQEVILRCVPISNHLYFYWYRQILGQKVEFLVSFYNNEISEKSEIFDDQFSVERPDGSNFTLKIRSTKLEDSAMYFCASSDLGTGNNQPQHFGDGTRLSIL.

This clone has more than one count but fewer than ten. The genes are TRBV4-1 and TRBJ2-7, with TRBD2 identical over 7 bases. The CDR3 runs 14 residues. Germline assignment: CDR1 MGHRA and CDR2 YSYEKL. V shed 5 bases and J 4 bases; nucleotides not matched to a gene: 8. CDR3 loop: CASSFLGGEYEQYF. The CDR3 DNA reads as TGCGCCAGCAGCTTCCTGGGAGGGGAGTACGAGCAGTACTTC.

The chain has TRBV25-1 and TRBJ2-5, with TRBD2 matching 10 bases. V was clipped by 4 bases and J by 5 bases; unmatched bases: 13. This CDR3 is 17 amino acids long. Germline V CDR1 and CDR2: MGHDK, SYGVNS. The DNA of the CDR3 is TGTGCCAGCAGTGTGCCCCTAGCGGGGGTACGTGGGGAGACCCAGTACTTC. This translates into CASSVPLAGVRGETQYF.

This clone has more than one count but fewer than ten. The chain is built from TRBV10-3 and TRBJ1-5; TRBD1 aligns across 7 bases. The germline V gene has CDR1 ENHRY and CDR2 SYGVKD. This CDR3 has 16 amino acids. The V segment lost 4 bases and the J segment 7 bases; nucleotides outside the gene matches: 13. The CDR3 DNA follows: TGTGCCATCAGTGGATCAAACAGGGGAACGGGCCAGCCCCAGCATTTT. Encoded protein: CAISGSNRGTGQPQHF.

The chain uses TRBV11-2 and TRBJ1-1; 10 bases are a match to TRBD1. This CDR3 is built from 14 residues. From germline, CDR1 is SGHAT and CDR2 FQNNGV. V lost 8 bases to trimming and J lost 0 bases; unmatched junction nucleotides: 3. This chain's CDR3 is CASGDRGVNTEAFF. The DNA of the CDR3 is TGTGCCAGCGGGGACAGGGGAGTGAACACTGAAGCTTTCTTT.

The gene calls are TRBV30 and TRBJ1-1; tentative D call: TRBD1 (5 bases). Looked up from germline, CDR1 is GTSNPN and CDR2 is SVGIG (reference sequence). This CDR3 is 12 amino acids long. V was shortened by 8 bases and J by 4 bases, with 14 bases between the two germline ends. DNA for the CDR3: TGTGCCGGGGATTGGGGGGGCACTGAAGCTTTCTTT. It codes for CAGDWGGTEAFF.

The rearrangement joins TRBV3-1 (or the pseudogene TRBV3-2) to TRBJ2-3; TRBD1 matches 10 bases. The CDR3 runs to 15 residues. The V segment lost 4 bases and the J segment 4 bases; nucleotides outside the gene matches: 5. The germline gives CDR1 LGHDT, CDR2 YNNKEL (reference sequence). The CDR3 sequence: CASSRGQGIPDTQYF. For the CDR3, the DNA is TGTGCCAGCAGCCGGGGACAGGGGATACCAGATACGCAGTATTTT.

This clone was seen a few times. The V call is TRBV4-1, the J call TRBJ1-3, with a tentative D call TRBD1 (5 bases). The CDR3 is 14 amino acids. V was trimmed by 0 bases and J by 4 bases, leaving 7 bases between them. The V gene's germline CDR1 is MGHRA and CDR2 YSYEKL. CDR3 sequence (DNA): TGCGCCAGCAGCCAAGAGGCAGGGGGAAACACCATATATTTT. Translation: CASSQEAGGNTIYF.

The V call is TRBV7-9, the J call TRBJ1-1; a possible D gene is TRBD1 (6 bases). Germline V CDR1 and CDR2: SEHNR, FQNEAQ (reference sequence). The V gene lost 1 base and the J gene lost 3 bases, with 15 bases spanning the gap. This CDR3 is built from 16 residues. The DNA for the CDR3 is TGTGCCAGCAGCTTAGGGCCACAGGGATTGCACACTGAAGCTTTCTTT. Its protein is CASSLGPQGLHTEAFF. Looking up the rest from reference TRBV7-9 and TRBJ1-1 gives the full variable domain: DTGVSQNPRHKITKRGQNVTFRCDPISEHNRLYWYRQTLGQGPEFLTYFQNEAQLEKSRLLSDRFSAERPKGSFSTLEIQRTEQGDSAMYLCASSLGPQGLHTEAFFGQGTRLTVV.

The genes are TRBV29-1 and TRBJ1-2, with D tentatively TRBD1 (6 bases). Germline values: CDR1 SQVTM, CDR2 ANQGSEA. CDR3 length: 13 amino acids. V was clipped by 3 bases and J by 8 bases, with 16 bases between them. CDR3 bases: TGCAGCGTTGAGGAACAGGGTTTACGAGGCTACACCTTC. Translation: CSVEEQGLRGYTF.

The gene calls are TRBV24-1 and TRBJ2-5; 7 nucleotides agree with TRBD1. V shed 5 bases and J 3 bases; nucleotides not matched to a gene: 5. The V gene's germline CDR1 is KGHDR and CDR2 SFDVKD. The CDR3 is 14 residues long. CDR3 sequence (DNA): TGTGCCACCAGTGGTGCCGGGACAGAAGAGACCCAGTACTTC. It translates to CATSGAGTEETQYF.

J is TRBJ1-3 and V is TRBV6-1, with 10 bases lining up with TRBD1. Germline trimming cut 4 bases from V and 3 bases from J; bases unmatched to any gene: 12. Per germline, CDR1 MNHNS and CDR2 SASEGT. The CDR3 loop spans 18 amino acids. CDR3 in amino acids: CASSGRSPGQGIGNTIYF. The CDR3 coding sequence is TGTGCCAGCAGTGGAAGGAGCCCGGGACAGGGGATTGGAAACACCATATATTTT.

The J gene is TRBJ1-1, the V gene TRBV7-6; a weak D match, TRBD1 (6 bases). This CDR3 comprises 14 residues. Trimming pared 6 bases from V and 1 base from J, leaving 12 bases between. Per germline, CDR1 SGHVS and CDR2 FNYEAQ. CDR3 in amino acids: CASSRGHGNTEAFF. The CDR3 DNA reads as TGTGCCAGCAGTCGGGGACACGGGAACACTGAAGCTTTCTTT.

The chain uses TRBV2 and TRBJ1-1, with D maybe TRBD1 (5 bases). The V gene's germline CDR1 is SNHLY and CDR2 FYNNEI. The CDR3 has 15 amino acids. Trimming left V 3 bases short and J 1 base short, with 12 bases between. CDR3 sequence: CASSDPGLENTEAFF. Here the CDR3 DNA reads TGTGCCAGCAGTGATCCGGGACTAGAGAACACTGAAGCTTTCTTT.

The rearrangement uses TRBV6-6 and TRBJ2-3, with 11 positions matching TRBD2. There are 16 residues in the CDR3. CDR1 is MNHNY and CDR2 is SVGAGI in the germline V gene (reference sequence). Trimming at V came to 5 bases and at J to 0 bases, leaving 4 bases not matched to a gene. CDR3 region: CASSGTSGGSTDTQYF. CDR3 coding DNA: TGTGCCAGCAGTGGAACTAGCGGGGGAAGCACAGATACGCAGTATTTT.

The chain couples TRBV7-3 to TRBJ2-3, with TRBD2 matching 10 bases. The CDR3 sequence is 14 residues long. Looked up from germline, CDR1 is SGHTA and CDR2 is FQGTGA. V shed 5 bases, J shed 6 bases, and the junction held 5 bases outside the gene matches. The CDR3 here is CASSPAGGLDTQYF. The CDR3 DNA reads as TGTGCCAGCAGCCCAGCGGGGGGGTTGGATACGCAGTATTTT. Filled out from reference TRBV7-3 and TRBJ2-3, the complete variable domain reads GAGVSQTPSNKVTEKGKYVELRCDPISGHTALYWYRQSLGQGPEFLIYFQGTGAADDSGLPNDRFFAVRPEGSVSTLKIQRTERGDSAVYLCASSPAGGLDTQYFGPGTRLTVL.

The chain has TRBV12-3 or TRBV12-4 and TRBJ1-1; no reliable D call. The CDR3 loop spans 13 amino acids. Trimming left V 2 bases short and J 5 bases short, with 9 bases between. DNA of the CDR3: TGTGCCAGCAGTTTACGCGGGGAGACTGAAGCTTTCTTT. It specifies CASSLRGETEAFF.

The chain uses TRBV19 and TRBJ1-3; D is perhaps TRBD1 (6 bases). Trimming took off 5 bases at V and 8 bases at J, with 10 bases between the two ends. CDR1 and CDR2 (germline): LNHDA, SQIVND (reference sequence). The CDR3 totals 12 residues. CDR3 coding DNA: TGTGCCAGTAGTTCACAGGGTGACACCATATATTTT. Encoded protein: CASSSQGDTIYF.

V is TRBV7-6 and J is TRBJ1-5, with 9 bases identical to TRBD1. The CDR3 totals 16 residues. The trim removed 5 bases at V and 5 bases at J, leaving 10 bases unmatched. Germline V CDR1 and CDR2: SGHVS, FNYEAQ. The CDR3 region has the DNA TGTGCCAGCAGCCCCCGGGACAGGGCGGCGGATCAGCCCCAGCATTTT. Amino acid sequence: CASSPRDRAADQPQHF.

This clone was seen once. The chain has TRBV6-5 and TRBJ2-7; D is undetermined. CDR1 is MNHEY, CDR2 SVGAGI, per germline. This CDR3 has 13 residues. Trimming shortened V by 9 bases and J by 4 bases, and 16 bases separated the two germline ends. The CDR3 DNA follows: TGTGCCAGTCGTTTCCGTAGCAGATACGAGCAGTACTTC. Amino acids: CASRFRSRYEQYF.

The rearrangement joins TRBV29-1 to TRBJ1-2; 8 positions match TRBD1. This CDR3 is 13 amino acids long. Germline V gene sequence: CDR1 SQVTM, CDR2 ANQGSEA. Trimming at V came to 4 bases and at J to 6 bases, leaving 7 bases not matched to a gene. The CDR3 region is CSVGGQGGDGYTF. The DNA of the CDR3 is TGCAGCGTTGGCGGACAGGGAGGAGATGGCTACACCTTC.

The chain recombines TRBV30 with TRBJ2-7, with 8 bases aligning to TRBD1. Germline V gene data show CDR1 as GTSNPN and CDR2 as SVGIG (reference sequence). V was clipped by 1 base and J by 5 bases; unmatched bases: 7. The CDR3 covers 14 residues. CDR3 residues: CAWSARQGFNEQYF. The CDR3 bases are TGTGCCTGGAGTGCTAGACAGGGGTTCAACGAGCAGTACTTC.

The CDR3 sequence is CASSHRTGGEETQYF. The CDR3 DNA reads as TGTGCCAGCAGCCACCGGACAGGGGGAGAGGAGACCCAGTACTTC. The gene calls are TRBV3-1 (or the pseudogene TRBV3-2) and TRBJ2-5; TRBD1 agrees at 10 bases. The CDR3 length is 15 residues. The germline gives CDR1 LGHDT, CDR2 YNNKEL (reference sequence). J lost 5 bases, V lost 3 bases, and 6 bases had no gene match.

The V call is TRBV6-4, the J call TRBJ2-3; 12 nucleotides align to TRBD2. This CDR3 contains 15 residues. V trimming: 0 bases; J trimming: 10 bases; junction bases outside the gene matches: 5. CDR1 is MRHNA and CDR2 is SNTAGT in the germline V gene. CDR3 DNA sequence: TGTGCCAGCAGTGACTCAGGACTAGCGGGGAGCCCGCAGTATTTT. It translates to CASSDSGLAGSPQYF.

V is TRBV10-3 and J is TRBJ1-1; D is ambiguous. The CDR3 runs to 16 residues. Germline CDR1 is ENHRY and CDR2 is SYGVKD. Trimming removed 2 bases from V and 0 bases from J, with 13 bases in between. CDR3 sequence reads: CAISEDGKEVNTEAFF. The CDR3 nucleotides read TGTGCCATCAGTGAGGACGGAAAAGAGGTGAACACTGAAGCTTTCTTT.

V gene TRBV19 combines with J gene TRBJ1-1, with 9 bases that match TRBD1. Trimming removed 5 bases from V and 4 bases from J; junction bases left unmatched: 5. CDR1 is LNHDA, CDR2 SQIVND, per germline (reference sequence). The CDR3 has 14 residues. CDR3 region: CASSLTGGSTEAFF. The CDR3 DNA is TGTGCCAGTAGTCTGACAGGGGGGAGCACTGAAGCTTTCTTT.

The rearrangement joins TRBV29-1 to TRBJ1-2; TRBD1 agrees at 7 bases. V dropped 8 bases and J dropped 0; count of bases not matched to a gene: 6. The CDR3 is 13 amino acids. Per germline, CDR1 SQVTM and CDR2 ANQGSEA. CDR3 sequence reads: CSSTQGANYGYTF. The CDR3 coding sequence is TGCAGCTCTACCCAGGGGGCTAACTATGGCTACACCTTC.

This chain links TRBV5-4 with TRBJ2-5; TRBD1 aligns across 7 bases. The CDR3 contains 14 residues. The V gene end was trimmed by 3 bases and the J gene end by 1 base; junction bases not matched to a gene: 3. Germline assignment: CDR1 SGHNT and CDR2 YYREEE (reference sequence). The CDR3 protein is CASSWGQTQETQYF. The CDR3 DNA follows: TGTGCCAGCAGCTGGGGACAGACCCAAGAGACCCAGTACTTC.

By proportion, this clone is medium-sized. This rearrangement joins TRBV27 to TRBJ2-1, with a possible D match to TRBD2 (5 bases). Per the germline V gene, CDR1 is MNHEY and CDR2 is SMNVEV (reference sequence). The CDR3 has 14 amino acids. Trimming cost V 3 bases and J 5 bases, with 11 bases left between them. CDR3 coding DNA: TGTGCCAGCAGTTTTATGGTGACTAACAATGAGCAGTTCTTC. Protein sequence: CASSFMVTNNEQFF.

This clone was recorded once. The CDR3 DNA reads as TGTGCCAGCAGTCGGACAGGGCTACAGAATGAGCAGTTCTTC. Translated: CASSRTGLQNEQFF. The chain carries TRBV5-4 and TRBJ2-1, with 8 bases lining up with TRBD1. CDR1 is SGHNT and CDR2 is YYREEE in the germline V gene (reference sequence). This CDR3 spans 14 amino acids. Trimming cost V 5 bases and J 7 bases; bases outside gene matches: 8. The variable domain in full, completed from reference TRBV5-4 and TRBJ2-1, reads ETGVTQSPTHLIKTRGQQVTLRCSSQSGHNTVSWYQQALGQGPQFIFQYYREEENGRGNFPPRFSGLQFPNYSSELNVNALELDDSALYLCASSRTGLQNEQFFGPGTRLTVL.